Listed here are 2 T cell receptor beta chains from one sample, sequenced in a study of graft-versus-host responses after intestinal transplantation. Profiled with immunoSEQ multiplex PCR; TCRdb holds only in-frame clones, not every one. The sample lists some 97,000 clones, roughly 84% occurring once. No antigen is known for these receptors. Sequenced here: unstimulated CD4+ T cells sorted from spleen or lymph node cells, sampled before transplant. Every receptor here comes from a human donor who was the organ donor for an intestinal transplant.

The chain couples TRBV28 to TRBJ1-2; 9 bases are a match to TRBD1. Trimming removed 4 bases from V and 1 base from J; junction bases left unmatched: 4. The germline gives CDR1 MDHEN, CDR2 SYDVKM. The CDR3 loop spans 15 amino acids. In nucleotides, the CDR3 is TGTGCCAGCAGTTCACCGGACAGGGGTAACTATGGCTACACCTTC. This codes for CASSSPDRGNYGYTF.

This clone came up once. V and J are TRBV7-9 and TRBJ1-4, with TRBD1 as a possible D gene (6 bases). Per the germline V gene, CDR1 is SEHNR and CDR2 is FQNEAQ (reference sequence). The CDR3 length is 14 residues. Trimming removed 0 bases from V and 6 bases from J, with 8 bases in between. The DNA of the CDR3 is TGTGCCAGCAGCTTAGCGACAGGTTATGAAAAACTGTTTTTT. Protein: CASSLATGYEKLFF.